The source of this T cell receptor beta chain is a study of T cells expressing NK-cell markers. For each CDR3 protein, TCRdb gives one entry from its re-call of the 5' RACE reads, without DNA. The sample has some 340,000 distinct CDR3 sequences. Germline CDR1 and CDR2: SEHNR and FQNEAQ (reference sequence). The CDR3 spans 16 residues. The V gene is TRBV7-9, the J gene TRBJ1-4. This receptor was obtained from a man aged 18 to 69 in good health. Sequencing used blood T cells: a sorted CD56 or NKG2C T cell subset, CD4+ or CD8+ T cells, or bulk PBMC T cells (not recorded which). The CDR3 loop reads CASSRRGATTNEKLFF.